The 10 T cell receptor beta chains in this list originate from one sample, sequenced in a study of Ad26.COV2.S vaccination and SARS-CoV-2 variants. Described treatment: around 19 received Ad26.COV2.S at low or high dose, single or two shots; a few received placebo; per-sample allocation not given. Collection of the samples took place on day 63 after the first injection of vaccine or placebo. Sequencing was performed with immunoSEQ multiplex PCR; in TCRdb, only in-frame clones are kept and a portion is missing. The data hold 350,000 to 450,000 clones, with 80% to 90% observed a single time. Sequenced material: peripheral blood, taken in a trial of Ad26.COV2.S vaccine versus placebo. Receptors were obtained from a person between 18 and 65 years old who received the Ad26.COV2.S COVID-19 vaccine or a placebo.

This chain connects TRBV7-5 to TRBJ2-7; no check of the table's D call, TRBD2, against the DNA was made. TRBV7-5 is listed as a pseudogene. The CDR3 totals 14 residues. CDR3 loop: CVRSLRELSYEQYF. The CDR3 DNA sequence: TGTGTCAGAAGCTTAAGGGAGCTCTCCTACGAGCAGTACTTC.

J is TRBJ1-4 and V is TRBV10-3, with TRBD1 identical over 9 bases. Germline trimming cut 0 bases from V and 11 bases from J; bases unmatched to any gene: 4. Germline V gene data show CDR1 as ENHRY and CDR2 as SYGVKD. The CDR3 length is 14 residues. The CDR3 nucleotides are TGTGCCATCAGTGAGTCGGGGACAGGGATTAAACTGTTTTTT. Translating gives CAISESGTGIKLFF.

This chain links TRBV3-1 (or the pseudogene TRBV3-2) with TRBJ2-3; 12 nucleotides match TRBD2. Germline loops: CDR1 LGHDT, CDR2 YNNKEL (reference sequence). V was pared by 4 bases and J by 2 bases, with 16 bases of the junction left unmatched. The CDR3 runs 20 residues. CDR3 DNA sequence: TGTGCCAGCAGCCCCCCCCTAGCGGGAGGGCCCGGCGTGGACACAGATACGCAGTATTTT. Amino acids: CASSPPLAGGPGVDTDTQYF.

CDR3: CASMDRGPQETQYF. In DNA form, the CDR3 reads TGTGCCAGTATGGACAGGGGGCCGCAAGAGACCCAGTACTTC. The chain combines TRBV19 with TRBJ2-5; TRBD1 aligns across 11 bases. This CDR3 has 14 amino acids. The germline gives CDR1 LNHDA, CDR2 SQIVND (reference sequence). J lost 2 bases, V lost 7 bases, and 3 bases had no gene match.

A few counts support this clone. The chain combines TRBV2 with TRBJ1-5; D might be TRBD1 (5 bases). The V gene's germline CDR1 is SNHLY and CDR2 FYNNEI. Trimming removed 7 bases from V and 4 bases from J, with 8 bases in between. The CDR3 length is 12 residues. The chain's CDR3 is CASTQGNQPQHF. CDR3 bases: TGTGCCAGCACCCAGGGAAATCAGCCCCAGCATTTT.

This chain links TRBV25-1 with TRBJ1-1, with 9 positions matching TRBD1. Germline lookup yields CDR1 MGHDK and CDR2 SYGVNS. This CDR3 has 15 residues. With 8 bases clipped from V and 1 base from J, the junction kept 8 bases outside the gene matches. The CDR3 DNA sequence: TGTGCCAGCGCGAACCCGGGACAGGGGAACACTGAAGCTTTCTTT. This translates into CASANPGQGNTEAFF.

The chain couples TRBV2 to TRBJ2-7; TRBD1 might be the D (6 bases). The CDR3 loop spans 13 amino acids. V lost 5 bases and J lost 3, with 11 bases in between. CDR1 is SNHLY and CDR2 is FYNNEI in the germline V gene. The CDR3, as DNA: TGTGCCAGCAGTAGGGACACCCGCTACGAGCAGTACTTC. Translated, it gives CASSRDTRYEQYF.

The V and J genes are TRBV14 and TRBJ1-4; maybe TRBD1 (5 bases). The germline gives CDR1 SGHDN, CDR2 FVKESK. Trimming removed 1 base at V and 3 bases at J, with 12 bases between. The CDR3 is 16 amino acids. Written as DNA, the CDR3 is TGTGCCAGCAGCCAAGGGCAGGGTACCGCTAATGAAAAACTGTTTTTT. Translated, it gives CASSQGQGTANEKLFF.

This clone has more than one count but fewer than ten. The rearrangement uses TRBV18 and TRBJ2-5; D unresolved. CDR3 length: 11 amino acids. V was clipped by 5 bases and J by 3 bases, with 4 bases between them. Germline-derived CDR1 and CDR2 are KGHSH and LQKENI. In nucleotides, the CDR3 is TGTGCCAGCTCAGCAAAAGAGACCCAGTACTTC. Amino acid sequence: CASSAKETQYF.

There are a few counts of this clone. This rearrangement joins TRBV5-1 to TRBJ1-4; no clear D gene. Trimming took off 0 bases at V and 10 bases at J, with 16 bases between the two ends. In germline, CDR1 is SGHRS, CDR2 YFSETQ. This CDR3 region has 15 residues. Here the CDR3 reads CASSLGSDISGKLFF. In DNA, the CDR3 is TGCGCCAGCAGCTTGGGGTCTGACATTTCAGGAAAACTGTTTTTT.